This T cell receptor beta chain was identified during a study of T cells after yellow fever vaccination. One entry per CDR3 protein results from TCRdb running MiXCR on the 5' RACE reads. The sample lists about 68,000 distinct CDR3 sequences, 6.5% occurring once. There are many counts of this clonotype. CDR3 length: 15 amino acids. V dropped 8 bases and J dropped 6; count of bases not matched to a gene: 11. Germline V CDR1 and CDR2: SGDLS, YYNGEE. This chain connects TRBV9 to TRBJ2-1, with TRBD1 matching over 10 bases. The origin of this receptor is a young man who received the YFV17D yellow fever vaccine. The material sequenced was CD8+ T cells sorted from PBMCs, taken about 49 days after the first yellow fever vaccination. The CDR3 region has the DNA TGTGCCAGTGCAGGGGGACAGGGGCCGGGCAATGAGCAGTTCTTC. It is translated as CASAGGQGPGNEQFF. Drawing the rest from reference TRBV9 and TRBJ2-1, the complete variable domain is DSGVTQTPKHLITATGQRVTLRCSPRSGDLSVYWYQQSLDQGLQFLIQYYNGEERAKGNILERFSAQQFPDLHSELNLSSLELGDSALYFCASAGGQGPGNEQFFGPGTRLTVL.